Sequencing of this T cell receptor (beta chain) was carried out in a study of monozygotic twins with inflammatory bowel disease. Whole blood supplied total RNA, and T cells were not sorted. The study's findings and limits: Repertoire similarity was not found to differ between concordant and discordant twins, possibly from limited power. In patient repertoires, differing immunosuppressive treatments may have added some variability.

TCRdb reworked the 5' RACE reads into one entry per CDR3 protein, no DNA. This sample's table reports approximately 400,000 distinct CDR3 sequences. This CDR3 contains 12 residues. Per germline, CDR1 MNHNS and CDR2 SASEGT. About this clonotype itself: Its target is unknown.

The clonotype was recovered from a human donor with ulcerative colitis or Crohn's disease, or a healthy co-twin of an affected twin (not recorded which). This chain connects TRBV6-1 to TRBJ1-3. The sample was blood. CDR3 region: CASSSAGNTIYF.